The 11 T cell receptor beta chains below all came from one sample that was sequenced in a study of vaccination and CD4 T cells after COVID-19. The Oncomine TCR Beta short-read assay sequenced DNA from cultured CD4+ T cells. TCRdb fed the PCR reads into MiXCR, producing one record per CDR3 protein. Among approximately 3,800 distinct CDR3 sequences listed, around 66% were seen once. No cognate antigen is known for these TCRs. As to treatment: roughly 10-day PBMC culture with coronavirus spike peptide pools or control peptides (ViraFEST assay). Investigators obtained the unexposed donor's CD4+ T cells before the COVID-19 pandemic (2011-2018). Sample: CD4+ T cells from blood, cultured in vitro. The receptors originated from a human donor in good health.

The CDR3, as DNA: TGTGCCATCAGTGAAGGGACGGGAATTGTTAAGAACACTGAAGCTTTCTTT. It encodes CAISEGTGIVKNTEAFF. The chain links TRBV10-3 to TRBJ1-1, with D maybe TRBD1 (5 bases). Germline CDR1 and CDR2: ENHRY and SYGVKD. The ends were cut back, 3 bases at V and 1 base at J, with 18 bases in the middle. This CDR3 contains 17 residues.

The chain links TRBV25-1 to TRBJ2-5; perhaps TRBD2 as D (5 bases). The CDR3 is 14 amino acids. The V gene's germline CDR1 is MGHDK and CDR2 SYGVNS. V lost 1 base, J lost 5 bases, and 11 bases lay in between. CDR3 residues: CASSESGPGETQYF. DNA of the CDR3: TGTGCCAGCAGTGAATCCGGGCCGGGGGAGACCCAGTACTTC.

This clonotype is large in the sample. CDR3 nucleotides: TGTGCCAGCAGTGAAACGGGGTTAATCGGTTCAAGTGAGCAGTTCTTC. This translates into CASSETGLIGSSEQFF. The rearrangement uses TRBV6-1 and TRBJ2-1; the D gene is possibly TRBD2 (5 bases). With 2 bases removed from V and 9 bases from J, the gap between germline ends came to 20 bases. This CDR3 has 16 residues. Germline V gene data show CDR1 as MNHNS and CDR2 as SASEGT.

In its sample, this clonotype is medium-sized. The chain carries TRBV6-1 and TRBJ2-7; 9 bases are shared with TRBD2. This CDR3 contains 16 residues. J was trimmed by 4 bases and V by 0 bases; bases with no gene match: 7. Germline V gives CDR1 MNHNS, CDR2 SASEGT. The CDR3 bases are TGTGCCAGCAGTGAAGCGGCTAGCGGGGCCTTTTACGAGCAGTACTTC. As protein: CASSEAASGAFYEQYF.

This clonotype was detected only a few times. This sequence joins TRBV20-1 and TRBJ1-2; 12 bases are a match to TRBD1. The junction had 10 bases not matched to a gene; V was cut back by 4 bases and J by 7 bases. The CDR3 totals 15 residues. Germline V CDR1 and CDR2: DFQATT, SNEGSKA (reference sequence). CDR3 protein: CSANLPGQGAGGYTF. CDR3 sequence (DNA): TGCAGTGCTAACTTACCGGGACAGGGGGCTGGTGGCTACACCTTC.

This rearrangement joins TRBV6-2 or TRBV6-3 to TRBJ2-7, with 8 bases aligning to TRBD2. Germline V gene data show CDR1 as MNHEY and CDR2 as SVGEGT. This CDR3 has 13 residues. The V and J ends lost 7 bases and 6 bases, in that order; junction bases with no gene match: 8. DNA of the CDR3: TGTGCCAGCACGACGGGTAGCGGGGTCGAGCAGTACTTC. Residues: CASTTGSGVEQYF.

This chain connects TRBV28 to TRBJ1-1; unclear D gene. This CDR3 spans 14 amino acids. Germline CDR1 reads MDHEN; CDR2 reads SYDVKM. The V gene lost 2 bases and the J gene lost 1 base, with 8 bases spanning the gap. Here the CDR3 reads CASSLSRQNTEAFF. The CDR3 coding sequence is TGTGCCAGCAGTTTAAGCCGACAGAACACTGAAGCTTTCTTT.

The V gene is TRBV20-1, the J gene TRBJ2-2; 9 nucleotides match TRBD2. CDR3 size: 18 residues. The V segment lost 4 bases and the J segment 4 bases; nucleotides outside the gene matches: 16. CDR1 and CDR2 from the germline V gene are DFQATT and SNEGSKA (reference sequence). The CDR3 DNA is TGCAGTGCTACCAAGGGGGCGGGAGGGCCAGTAAGCACCGGGGAGCTGTTTTTT. Protein product: CSATKGAGGPVSTGELFF.

The chain carries TRBV27 and TRBJ2-2, with D hard to call. The CDR3 has 16 amino acids. The germline CDR1 and CDR2 sequences are MNHEY and SMNVEV (reference sequence). V was trimmed by 5 bases and J by 1 base, leaving 14 bases between them. Written as DNA, the CDR3 is TGTGCCAGCAGTATATTGGTTCTTGGGAACACCGGGGAGCTGTTTTTT. This codes for CASSILVLGNTGELFF.

The chain joins TRBV6-5 to TRBJ2-5, with a weak D call TRBD1 (5 bases). Germline V lookup: CDR1 MNHEY, CDR2 SVGAGI. V lost 4 bases, J lost 3 bases, and 12 bases lay in between. This CDR3 comprises 14 residues. Here the CDR3 reads CASSFLQDKETQYF. The CDR3 coding sequence is TGTGCCAGCAGTTTCTTACAGGATAAAGAGACCCAGTACTTC.

CDR3 residues: CSARDPRTFSTDTQYF. The CDR3 nucleotides read TGCAGTGCTAGAGATCCCCGGACCTTCAGCACAGATACGCAGTATTTT. This chain joins TRBV20-1 and TRBJ2-3; D remains ambiguous. V gave up 0 bases and J gave up 0 bases, with 13 bases separating them. CDR3 size: 16 residues. Per the germline V gene, CDR1 is DFQATT and CDR2 is SNEGSKA (reference sequence).